What follows are 26 T cell receptor beta chains derived from one specimen sequenced in a study of response to subunit inactivated influenza vaccine. TCRdb re-derived calls from the RT-PCR reads in MiXCR, one entry per CDR3 protein. The table shows hundreds of thousands of distinct CDR3 sequences, with roughly 11% occurring only once. Sequences were derived from PBMCs from blood, sampled 40 to 50 days after vaccination. Source of these receptors: a man aged 50 or older who received an inactivated influenza vaccine.

This clonotype has a count of ten or more. The rearrangement joins TRBV28 to TRBJ2-1, with D possibly TRBD1 on 5 matching bases. Germline V lookup: CDR1 MDHEN, CDR2 SYDVKM. The CDR3 covers 15 residues. V gave up 6 bases and J gave up 1 base, with 13 bases separating them. CDR3 residues: CASSSDTMSYNEQFF. The CDR3, as DNA: TGTGCCAGCAGCTCGGACACGATGTCCTACAATGAGCAGTTCTTC.

This clonotype has ten or more counts. The CDR3 DNA follows: TGCGCCAGCAGTGATTCCCACTCAACTAGCGGGGAGGAACAAGAGACCCAGTACTTC. It specifies CASSDSHSTSGEEQETQYF. This chain links TRBV10-2 with TRBJ2-5, with 10 bases aligning to TRBD2. The CDR3 runs to 19 residues. Germline values: CDR1 WSHSY, CDR2 SAAADI. V was clipped by 3 bases and J by 2 bases; unmatched bases: 15.

This clonotype has just a few counts. The rearrangement joins TRBV29-1 to TRBJ2-1; 14 bases agree with TRBD2. V lost 4 bases and J lost 7; bases outside the gene matches: 9. CDR3 length: 16 amino acids. Germline loops: CDR1 SQVTM, CDR2 ANQGSEA. As DNA, the CDR3 is TGCAGCGTTGTGCGATCCGGGACTAGCGGGAGTAATGAGCAGTTCTTC. This encodes CSVVRSGTSGSNEQFF.

The table lists this clonotype with many counts. The V call is TRBV12-3 or TRBV12-4, the J call TRBJ1-1; 7 bases line up with TRBD1. CDR3 size: 14 residues. With V trimmed by 6 bases and J by 3 bases, 7 bases remained unmatched. CDR3 sequence: CASRTGALYTEAFF. CDR3 sequence (DNA): TGTGCCAGCAGAACAGGGGCCCTTTACACTGAAGCTTTCTTT.

This clonotype appeared many times. This sequence joins TRBV15 and TRBJ1-2; D is ambiguous. The germline V gene has CDR1 LNHNV and CDR2 YYDKDF (reference sequence). The CDR3 totals 13 residues. V dropped 0 bases and J dropped 7 bases, with 9 bases sitting between them. DNA for the CDR3: TGTGCCACCAGCAGAGATCGGCTGGGTGGCTACACCTTC. Residues: CATSRDRLGGYTF.

This clonotype was observed a handful of times. This rearrangement joins TRBV12-3 or TRBV12-4 to TRBJ2-1; 10 bases are shared with TRBD2. V was pared by 4 bases and J by 9 bases, with 3 bases of the junction left unmatched. The CDR3 is 13 amino acids. The CDR3 sequence: CASSSRTSGEQFF. The CDR3 nucleotides are TGTGCCAGCAGTTCCCGGACTAGCGGTGAGCAGTTCTTC.

This clonotype appeared many times. The rearrangement uses TRBV29-1 and TRBJ2-2; D is uncertain. The CDR3 consists of 12 residues. Germline V gene lookup returns CDR1 SQVTM and CDR2 ANQGSEA. V was trimmed by 8 bases and J by 3 bases, leaving 10 bases between them. The CDR3, as DNA: TGCAGCACTGCCCGGGACACCGGGGAGCTGTTTTTT. Translated: CSTARDTGELFF.

This clonotype was seen at least ten times. This chain links TRBV6-5 with TRBJ1-5, with 9 bases that match TRBD1. This CDR3 region has 15 residues. The germline V gene has CDR1 MNHEY and CDR2 SVGAGI. V was clipped by 0 bases and J by 6 bases; unmatched bases: 3. The DNA of the CDR3 is TGTGCCAGCAGTTACTCGGGACAGGGAAGTCAGCCCCAGCATTTT. Translation gives CASSYSGQGSQPQHF.

This clonotype turned up a few times. The chain joins TRBV11-2 to TRBJ2-3, with unresolved D. Between the trimmed V and J ends, which lost 5 bases and 4 bases, there was a span of 13 bases. Germline assignment: CDR1 SGHAT and CDR2 FQNNGV. This CDR3 is 14 amino acids long. The CDR3 nucleotides read TGTGCCAGCAGCCAAAGCCGGGCCGCAGATACGCAGTATTTT. It translates to CASSQSRAADTQYF.

This clonotype was seen repeatedly, ten times or more. Mismatch with germline at one junction end may stem from a read error. The chain uses TRBV11-2 and TRBJ2-1; D is unresolved. Germline CDR1 and CDR2: SGHAT and FQNNGV. This CDR3 has 11 amino acids. The CDR3 nucleotides are TGTGCCAGCAGGTTAGGAAATGAGCAGTTCTTC. Protein sequence: CASRLGNEQFF.

This clonotype was found many times. This chain joins TRBV5-1 and TRBJ2-4; possibly TRBD2 for D (6 bases). Trimming took off 0 bases at V and 3 bases at J, with 10 bases between the two ends. CDR3 length: 15 residues. The V gene's germline CDR1 is SGHRS and CDR2 YFSETQ. The CDR3 coding sequence is TGCGCCAGCAGCTTGGTAACGGGGGTCAAAAACATTCAGTACTTC. It encodes CASSLVTGVKNIQYF.

This clonotype appeared a few times. The chain recombines TRBV7-2 with TRBJ2-3; D call uncertain. Trimming stripped 5 bases from V and 1 base from J, with 10 bases between. The CDR3 contains 14 residues. Germline CDR1 is SGHTA and CDR2 is FQGNSA. The CDR3 nucleotides are TGTGCCAGCAGCCGAAGGTTCGGCACAGATACGCAGTATTTT. This translates into CASSRRFGTDTQYF.

This clonotype occurred a few times. V usage is TRBV12-3 or TRBV12-4 and J usage is TRBJ2-2, with D possibly being TRBD1 (5 bases). The CDR3 has 17 amino acids. The V gene lost 8 bases and the J gene lost 3 bases, with 22 bases spanning the gap. The CDR3 DNA reads TGTGCCAGCCTGGCCCCCAGGGCATCGGTGTACACCGGGGAGCTGTTTTTT. Translated: CASLAPRASVYTGELFF.

V usage is TRBV29-1 and J usage is TRBJ2-1, with D unresolved. Trimming cost V 1 base and J 6 bases, with 16 bases left between them. The germline V gene has CDR1 SQVTM and CDR2 ANQGSEA. The CDR3 sequence is 15 residues long. The CDR3 here is CSVEVGSLPGNEQFF. The CDR3 nucleotides read TGCAGCGTTGAAGTCGGGTCCCTACCTGGCAATGAGCAGTTCTTC.

This clonotype has at least ten counts. The chain uses TRBV5-4 and TRBJ2-7; D remains unclear. The CDR3 runs to 12 residues. Between the trimmed V and J ends, which lost 7 bases and 5 bases, there was a span of 13 bases. From germline, CDR1 is SGHNT and CDR2 YYREEE (reference sequence). The CDR3 nucleotides are TGTGCCAGCCAAGGTGGAACCCACGAGCAGTACTTC. Translated: CASQGGTHEQYF.

The chain carries TRBV20-1 and TRBJ2-7; no clear D. This CDR3 contains 13 residues. Trimming pared 0 bases from V and 4 bases from J, leaving 10 bases between. CDR1 DFQATT and CDR2 SNEGSKA come from the germline V gene (reference sequence). The CDR3 spells CSAREGRQYEQYF. As DNA, the CDR3 is TGCAGTGCTAGAGAAGGCAGACAATACGAGCAGTACTTC.

J is TRBJ2-2 and V is TRBV3-1; D gene unclear. V was shortened by 2 bases and J by 4 bases, with 8 bases between the two germline ends. Per the germline V gene, CDR1 is LGHDT and CDR2 is YNNKEL (reference sequence). This CDR3 contains 14 residues. CDR3 in DNA: TGTGCCAGCAGCCAACCATTTATCACCGGGGAGCTGTTTTTT. Encoded protein: CASSQPFITGELFF.

The rearrangement joins TRBV29-1 to TRBJ2-5; TRBD2 matches 7 bases. This CDR3 comprises 14 residues. Germline CDR1 and CDR2: SQVTM and ANQGSEA. V was clipped by 5 bases and J by 2 bases; unmatched bases: 8. The CDR3 protein is CSVPSAGKQETQYF. CDR3 nucleotide sequence: TGCAGCGTTCCGTCAGCGGGAAAACAAGAGACCCAGTACTTC.

This clonotype came up many times. The chain couples TRBV5-6 to TRBJ2-7; a possible D gene is TRBD1 (6 bases). With 4 bases removed from V and 3 bases from J, the gap between germline ends came to 11 bases. The CDR3 consists of 13 residues. CDR1 is SGHDT and CDR2 is YYEEEE in the germline V gene. The DNA of the CDR3 is TGTGCCAGCAGCGGGACACCCTTCTACGAGCAGTACTTC. Translation: CASSGTPFYEQYF.

This clonotype has only a few counts. V gene TRBV12-3 or TRBV12-4 combines with J gene TRBJ1-1; TRBD1 is a possible D gene (6 bases). The V end lost 4 bases, the J end lost 4 bases, and 19 bases lay between the germline ends. The CDR3 is 16 residues long. CDR3 nucleotide sequence: TGTGCCAGCAGTTACCCCCGAGGAGGGGGGGGCACTGAAGCTTTCTTT. Translated: CASSYPRGGGGTEAFF.

This clonotype was seen a handful of times. V usage is TRBV20-1 and J usage is TRBJ1-3; D uncertain. In germline, CDR1 is DFQATT, CDR2 SNEGSKA (reference sequence). With 3 bases removed from V and 0 bases from J, the gap between germline ends came to 3 bases. The CDR3 sequence is 12 residues long. DNA for the CDR3: TGCAGTGCTAGGGACTCTGGAAACACCATATATTTT. Translating it yields CSARDSGNTIYF.

The chain joins TRBV6-2 or TRBV6-3 to TRBJ2-1, with D possibly TRBD1 on 6 matching bases. Germline CDR1 is MNHEY and CDR2 is SVGEGT. The V end was cut by 2 bases, the J end by 9 bases, with 14 bases between. CDR3 size: 14 residues. The CDR3, as DNA: TGTGCCAGCAGTTACGAAGCAACAGGGACTGAGCAGTTCTTC. The encoded protein is CASSYEATGTEQFF.

The chain is built from TRBV15 and TRBJ2-2, with D hard to call. Germline V gene lookup returns CDR1 LNHNV and CDR2 YYDKDF (reference sequence). V lost 0 bases and J lost 6, with 11 bases in between. The CDR3 runs to 15 residues. The CDR3 DNA reads as TGTGCCACCAGCAGAGATAGGGTCGGTTCCGGGGAGCTGTTTTTT. Protein: CATSRDRVGSGELFF. Supplemented by reference TRBV15 and TRBJ2-2, the full variable domain reads DAMVIQNPRYQVTQFGKPVTLSCSQTLNHNVMYWYQQKSSQAPKLLFHYYDKDFNNEADTPDNFQSRRPNTSFCFLDIRSPGLGDTAMYLCATSRDRVGSGELFFGEGSRLTVL.

This chain links TRBV25-1 with TRBJ2-7; D uncertain. Between the trimmed V and J ends, which lost 6 bases and 5 bases, there was a span of 8 bases. This CDR3 has 11 amino acids. Germline assignment: CDR1 MGHDK and CDR2 SYGVNS. CDR3 DNA sequence: TGTGCCAGCAGAGCCAGGAACGAGCAGTACTTC. Translating gives CASRARNEQYF.

Here the CDR3 reads CRTGSVSEAFF. CDR3 bases: TGCAGGACAGGGTCGGTTTCTGAAGCTTTCTTT. The gene calls are TRBV20-1 and TRBJ1-1; 7 bases align to TRBD1. The CDR3 totals 11 residues. CDR1 and CDR2 (germline): DFQATT, SNEGSKA (reference sequence).

This clonotype was counted only a few times. V usage is TRBV30 and J usage is TRBJ2-7; 10 bases line up with TRBD1. The germline V gene has CDR1 GTSNPN and CDR2 SVGIG (reference sequence). This CDR3 has 16 residues. Trimming removed 2 bases from V and 6 bases from J; junction bases left unmatched: 13. The CDR3 sequence is CAWSSTDPGQGFEQYF. The CDR3 DNA is TGTGCCTGGAGTTCTACTGACCCGGGACAGGGGTTCGAGCAGTACTTC.